The 12 T cell receptor beta chains reported below all come from one sample, sequenced in a study of blood T cell repertoires in COVID-19. Method: immunoSEQ multiplex PCR; TCRdb's copy keeps in-frame clones and lacks some. The data contain about 70,000 clones, about 69% of them singletons. Sequencing was carried out using peripheral blood. These receptors were taken from a man between 65 and 85 years old with acute or convalescent COVID-19.

The rearrangement links TRBV29-1 to TRBJ1-2, with D possibly TRBD1 on 5 matching bases. This CDR3 comprises 10 residues. V lost 7 bases and J 8 bases, leaving 11 bases between the germline ends. The V gene's germline CDR1 is SQVTM and CDR2 ANQGSEA. The CDR3 DNA reads as TGCAGCGGCCCCGGGGGAGGCTACACCTTC. As protein: CSGPGGGYTF.

The chain is built from TRBV21-1 and TRBJ2-7; the table assigns TRBD2, which was not confirmed against the DNA. TRBV21-1 is annotated as a pseudogene. This CDR3 is 15 amino acids long. CDR3 in DNA: TGTGCCAGCAGCAATAATACTAGGATCATCTACGAGCAGTACTTC. Its translation: CASSNNTRIIYEQYF.

J is TRBJ2-7 and V is TRBV11-2, with TRBD1 matching over 7 bases. Per germline, CDR1 SGHAT and CDR2 FQNNGV. CDR3 length: 12 amino acids. Trimming at V came to 5 bases and at J to 6 bases, leaving 4 bases not matched to a gene. CDR3: CASSTTGVEQYF. In nucleotides, the CDR3 is TGTGCCAGCAGCACTACAGGGGTCGAGCAGTACTTC.

The gene calls are TRBV19 and TRBJ1-2; possibly TRBD1 for D (6 bases). Trimming took off 1 base at V and 5 bases at J, with 8 bases between the two ends. This CDR3 has 13 residues. CDR1 and CDR2 (germline): LNHDA, SQIVND (reference sequence). DNA for the CDR3: TGTGCCAGTAGTATAGGCCAGGGGTATGGCTACACCTTC. As protein: CASSIGQGYGYTF.

This clone was seen more than once but under ten times. V gene TRBV6-5 combines with J gene TRBJ1-5, with 7 nucleotides matching TRBD1. The CDR3 contains 15 residues. Germline CDR1 MNHEY, CDR2 SVGAGI. J gave up 0 bases and V 6 bases, and 5 bases lay outside the gene matches. The CDR3 DNA reads TGTGCCAGCAGCCCGGGACAGCTTAGCAATCAGCCCCAGCATTTT. This encodes CASSPGQLSNQPQHF.

V is TRBV27 and J is TRBJ1-3; weak D call: TRBD1 (5 bases). This CDR3 has 16 residues. Looked up from germline, CDR1 is MNHEY and CDR2 is SMNVEV (reference sequence). V gave up 2 bases and J gave up 4 bases, with 15 bases separating them. CDR3 DNA: TGTGCCAGCAGTTTAGTGGGGCCAGGATCCGGAAACACCATATATTTT. It is translated as CASSLVGPGSGNTIYF.

The V call is TRBV6-4, the J call TRBJ2-3, with a weak D call TRBD2 (5 bases). This CDR3 has 13 residues. With 4 bases removed from V and 8 bases from J, the gap between germline ends came to 13 bases. Germline CDR1 is MRHNA and CDR2 is SNTAGT. CDR3 region: CASSATRIGTQYF. In nucleotides, the CDR3 is TGTGCCAGCAGTGCCACTAGAATCGGTACGCAGTATTTT.

V usage is TRBV19 and J usage is TRBJ2-7, with TRBD1 identical over 7 bases. V trimming: 10 bases; J trimming: 2 bases; junction bases outside the gene matches: 8. CDR1 LNHDA and CDR2 SQIVND come from the germline V gene (reference sequence). This CDR3 spans 13 amino acids. CDR3 coding DNA: TGTGCCACGGAGGACAGGCAAACCTACGAGCAGTACTTC. Translating gives CATEDRQTYEQYF.

The chain has TRBV28 and TRBJ2-1; 8 nucleotides line up with TRBD2. Germline V gene sequence: CDR1 MDHEN, CDR2 SYDVKM. J was trimmed by 5 bases and V by 2 bases; bases with no gene match: 11. CDR3 length: 17 residues. This chain's CDR3 is CASSLPPRTSSDNEQFF. CDR3 DNA: TGTGCCAGCAGTTTACCCCCTCGGACTAGCAGTGACAATGAGCAGTTCTTC.

The rearrangement uses TRBV7-2 and TRBJ2-1; 10 nucleotides line up with TRBD2. The CDR3 is 15 amino acids. CDR1 is SGHTA, CDR2 FQGNSA, per germline. Trimming cost V 5 bases and J 6 bases; bases outside gene matches: 7. The CDR3, as DNA: TGTGCCAGCAGCCTTAGCGGGGGGCTTTTCAATGAGCAGTTCTTC. This translates into CASSLSGGLFNEQFF.

The chain joins TRBV19 to TRBJ2-1, with D tentatively TRBD2 (5 bases). V gave up 3 bases and J gave up 6 bases, with 12 bases separating them. Germline V gives CDR1 LNHDA, CDR2 SQIVND (reference sequence). There are 14 residues in the CDR3. The CDR3 here is CASSIRTAGNEQFF. The CDR3 DNA sequence: TGTGCCAGTAGTATTCGGACTGCGGGCAATGAGCAGTTCTTC.

The sample holds one count of this clone. V gene TRBV12-2 combines with J gene TRBJ1-5; the D segment call TRBD1 is taken from the table without a DNA check. TRBV12-2 is labeled a pseudogene. The CDR3 runs 16 residues. The CDR3 nucleotides read TGTGCAAGTCGCTTAGCGCGGCAGGGGGTTCGTCAGCCCCAGCATTTT. Translating gives CASRLARQGVRQPQHF.